Shown below are 12 T cell receptor beta chains from a single sample sequenced in a study of blood T cell repertoires in COVID-19. Sequenced by immunoSEQ multiplex PCR; TCRdb stores in-frame clones only, minus some. The top ten hold roughly 0.92% of the sample, which has about 280,000 clones, about nine tenths seen once. The sequencing sample was made of peripheral blood. These TCRs come from a woman between 35 and 50 years old who had recovered from COVID-19.

This rearrangement joins TRBV30 to TRBJ1-4; TRBD1 matches 9 bases. The CDR3 length is 15 residues. Trimming took 4 bases from V and 4 from J; bases not matched to a gene: 7. The germline CDR1 and CDR2 sequences are GTSNPN and SVGIG (reference sequence). This CDR3 is CAWTYGTGYNEKLFF. The CDR3 bases are TGTGCCTGGACCTACGGGACAGGGTATAATGAAAAACTGTTTTTT.

The genes are TRBV9 and TRBJ1-2; 7 nucleotides line up with TRBD1. This CDR3 comprises 17 residues. CDR1 is SGDLS and CDR2 is YYNGEE in the germline V gene. V dropped 9 bases and J dropped 8; count of bases not matched to a gene: 25. CDR3 nucleotides: TGTGCCACCCACAACCTTCAAACAGGGGCCCCTCCGTGGGGCTACACCTTC. Amino acids: CATHNLQTGAPPWGYTF.

This chain links TRBV10-3 with TRBJ2-1; 12 bases line up with TRBD2. V shed 10 bases, J shed 9 bases, and the junction held 7 bases outside the gene matches. This CDR3 contains 13 residues. Per the germline V gene, CDR1 is ENHRY and CDR2 is SYGVKD. This CDR3 reads CASLAGGNSEQFF. CDR3 nucleotide sequence: TGTGCCAGCCTAGCGGGAGGGAATAGTGAGCAGTTCTTC.

V usage is TRBV7-8 and J usage is TRBJ1-1, with D maybe TRBD1 (6 bases). Germline-derived CDR1 and CDR2 are SGHVS and FQNEAQ. The CDR3 extends over 13 amino acids. V lost 5 bases, J lost 3 bases, and 10 bases lay in between. This CDR3 reads CASSGPGDTEAFF. The CDR3 DNA reads TGTGCCAGCAGCGGGCCAGGGGACACTGAAGCTTTCTTT.

The chain's CDR3 is CASTRGLGTDTQYF. The CDR3 region has the DNA TGTGCCAGCACGCGGGGTCTCGGGACAGATACGCAGTATTTT. The chain combines TRBV28 with TRBJ2-3; tentatively, D is TRBD2 (6 bases). The V gene's germline CDR1 is MDHEN and CDR2 SYDVKM. V was pared by 7 bases and J by 3 bases, with 14 bases between. This CDR3 region has 14 residues.

This clone was found once. The rearrangement joins TRBV19 to TRBJ2-7, with D tentatively TRBD2 (7 bases). The CDR3 contains 15 residues. Germline V gene lookup returns CDR1 LNHDA and CDR2 SQIVND (reference sequence). The germline V and J ends were trimmed by 5 bases and 5 bases, with 19 bases remaining between them. The CDR3 bases are TGTGCCAGTAGTCCCCGTCGGGGGGCCTTGGACGAGCAGTACTTC. This sequence encodes CASSPRRGALDEQYF.

This chain joins TRBV6-5 and TRBJ2-7, with TRBD1 matching 10 bases. The trim removed 8 bases at V and 1 base at J, leaving 8 bases unmatched. This CDR3 contains 15 residues. Looked up from germline, CDR1 is MNHEY and CDR2 is SVGAGI. The CDR3 sequence is CASRRRDRGSYEQYF. The CDR3 DNA reads as TGTGCCAGCCGGAGAAGGGACAGGGGATCCTACGAGCAGTACTTC.

This chain uses TRBV5-1 with TRBJ2-6, with 7 bases fitting TRBD1. The germline CDR1 and CDR2 sequences are SGHRS and YFSETQ. The CDR3 is made up of 16 amino acids. Trimming removed 2 bases from V and 0 bases from J; junction bases left unmatched: 2. CDR3 nucleotides: TGCGCCAGCAGCTTCGGGGACAGCTCTGGGGCCAACGTCCTGACTTTC. Its protein is CASSFGDSSGANVLTF.

The rearrangement links TRBV3-1 (or the pseudogene TRBV3-2) to TRBJ2-3, with 9 bases identical to TRBD2. The CDR3 runs 17 residues. After removal of 3 bases from V and 0 bases from J, the junction contained 7 bases not matched to a gene. Per the germline V gene, CDR1 is LGHDT and CDR2 is YNNKEL (reference sequence). This CDR3 reads CASSQFLAGPSTDTQYF. The CDR3 region has the DNA TGTGCCAGCAGCCAGTTCCTAGCGGGGCCAAGCACAGATACGCAGTATTTT.

The chain has TRBV27 and TRBJ2-2; 14 positions match TRBD2. The V gene's germline CDR1 is MNHEY and CDR2 SMNVEV (reference sequence). The trim removed 6 bases at V and 7 bases at J, leaving 13 bases unmatched. The CDR3 loop spans 18 amino acids. In DNA, the CDR3 is TGTGCCAGCAGGCCGGGACTAGCGGGAGTGGAGGGGGGCGGGGAGCTGTTTTTT. This encodes CASRPGLAGVEGGGELFF.

The V gene is TRBV21-1, the J gene TRBJ1-5. TRBV21-1 has pseudogene status. The CDR3 has 13 amino acids. The CDR3 DNA reads TGTGCCAGCACGCGAAGGGCGGGTCAGCCCCAGCATTTT. It translates to CASTRRAGQPQHF.

The V and J genes are TRBV19 and TRBJ2-3; 8 nucleotides line up with TRBD1. With V trimmed by 3 bases and J by 1 base, 3 bases remained unmatched. Germline V CDR1 and CDR2: LNHDA, SQIVND (reference sequence). This CDR3 contains 15 residues. CDR3 DNA: TGTGCCAGTAGTATGACAGGGGAGGGCACAGATACGCAGTATTTT. It encodes CASSMTGEGTDTQYF. The full variable domain, rest sourced from reference TRBV19 and TRBJ2-3, is DGGITQSPKYLFRKEGQNVTLSCEQNLNHDAMYWYRQDPGQGLRLIYYSQIVNDFQKGDIAEGYSVSREKKESFPLTVTSAQKNPTAFYLCASSMTGEGTDTQYFGPGTRLTVL.